This T cell receptor (beta chain) was retrieved from a study of siplizumab effects on memory and regulatory T cells. Broader study findings: A small minority of alloreactive clones were mapped to unstimulated subsets. No functional test confirmed suppression by proliferating siplizumab-culture Tregs. Memory cells that were CD4+ and unstimulated gave rise to alloreactive sequences, which siplizumab significantly reduced.

CDR3 length equals 14 residues. With 4 bases clipped from V and 5 bases from J, the junction kept 5 bases outside the gene matches. Per the germline V gene, CDR1 is SGHNT and CDR2 is YENEEA. For this clone: Its antigen is not known.

Some 9.7 x 10^4 TCR templates were assayed per sample. Profiling relied on immunoSEQ multiplex PCR, and the TCRdb table lists in-frame clones only, not all of them. The sample comprises some 110,000 clones, 85% to 95% of which are singletons, and approximately 0.32% rests with the top ten. The sequenced material came from CD4+ T cells sorted from blood. The sequence came from a human donor in good health. This chain uses TRBV11-3 with TRBJ2-1; 7 bases agree with TRBD1. The CDR3 protein is CASSSRTGHNEQFF. CDR3 DNA sequence: TGTGCCAGCAGCTCCCGGACAGGCCACAATGAGCAGTTCTTC.